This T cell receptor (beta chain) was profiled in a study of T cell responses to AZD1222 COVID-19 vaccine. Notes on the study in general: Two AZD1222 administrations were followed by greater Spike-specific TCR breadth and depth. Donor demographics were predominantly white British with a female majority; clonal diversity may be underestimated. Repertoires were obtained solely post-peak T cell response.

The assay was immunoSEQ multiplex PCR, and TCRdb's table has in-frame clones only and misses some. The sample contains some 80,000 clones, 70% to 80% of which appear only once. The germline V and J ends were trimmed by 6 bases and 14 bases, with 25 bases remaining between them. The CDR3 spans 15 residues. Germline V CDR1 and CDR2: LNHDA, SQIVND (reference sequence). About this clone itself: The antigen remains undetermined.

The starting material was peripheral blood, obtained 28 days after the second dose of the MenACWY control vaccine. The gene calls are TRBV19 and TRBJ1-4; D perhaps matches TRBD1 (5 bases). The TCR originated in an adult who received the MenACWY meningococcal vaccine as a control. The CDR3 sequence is CASSIGTLGTGKLFF. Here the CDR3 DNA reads TGTGCCAGTAGCATCGGGACTCTGGGGACCGGGAAGCTGTTTTTT. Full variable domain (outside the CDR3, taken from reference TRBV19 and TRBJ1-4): DGGITQSPKYLFRKEGQNVTLSCEQNLNHDAMYWYRQDPGQGLRLIYYSQIVNDFQKGDIAEGYSVSREKKESFPLTVTSAQKNPTAFYLCASSIGTLGTGKLFFGSGTQLSVL.